Below are 21 T cell receptor beta chains sequenced from a single sample in a study of T cells in Graves' hyperthyroidism and ophthalmopathy. The source material, RNA transcripts, was used to amplify TCR beta CDR3 regions. With the HTBI primer set, the TCR CDR3 went through a first round of RT-PCR. TCRdb reanalysed the multiplex PCR reads using MiXCR and keeps one entry per CDR3 protein. This table holds around 290,000 distinct CDR3 sequences, around 15% found once. The material sequenced was blood. The source of these receptors is a woman in her 40s with Graves' hyperthyroidism.

This clonotype was counted many times. The CDR3 region is CASSLAGSGSPLHF. The CDR3 DNA follows: TGTGCCAGCAGCTTAGCAGGGTCTGGGTCACCCCTCCACTTT. The V and J genes are TRBV11-2 and TRBJ1-6, with D perhaps matching TRBD1 (5 bases). Trimming removed 1 base at V and 10 bases at J, with 11 bases between. Germline V CDR1 and CDR2: SGHAT, FQNNGV. The CDR3 covers 14 residues.

This rearrangement joins TRBV6-2 or TRBV6-3 to TRBJ2-7, with unresolved D. This CDR3 spans 11 amino acids. CDR1 and CDR2 from the germline V gene are MNHEY and SVGEGT. The V and J ends lost 8 bases and 2 bases respectively, with 7 bases between them. CDR3 DNA sequence: TGTGCCAGCGCAACCACCTACGAGCAGTACTTC. Its protein is CASATTYEQYF.

This chain links TRBV13 with TRBJ2-4; 8 nucleotides line up with TRBD1. V lost 1 base and J lost 15; bases outside the gene matches: 5. CDR1 is PRHDT and CDR2 is FYEKMQ in the germline V gene (reference sequence). CDR3 length equals 12 residues. CDR3 in amino acids: CASSLADRAWYF. CDR3 DNA sequence: TGTGCCAGCAGCTTAGCGGACAGGGCATGGTACTTC.

This clonotype appeared once. A much larger clone differs by one base, so this may be a read error. As the CDR3 is not closed by the conserved phenylalanine or tryptophan, this likely results from a read error. This chain joins TRBV6-2 or TRBV6-3 and TRBJ1-6, with D perhaps TRBD1 (5 bases). V was shortened by 8 bases and J by 8 bases, with 13 bases between the two germline ends. The CDR3 contains 13 residues. Germline values: CDR1 MNHEY, CDR2 SVGEGT. CDR3 residues: CASRGRWDSPLHS. The CDR3 DNA reads TGTGCCAGCCGGGGGAGGTGGGATTCACCCCTCCACTCT.

In its sample, this clonotype was seen many times. V gene TRBV2 combines with J gene TRBJ1-5; perhaps TRBD1 as D (6 bases). Per the germline V gene, CDR1 is SNHLY and CDR2 is FYNNEI. The CDR3 contains 14 residues. With 5 bases removed from V and 7 bases from J, the gap between germline ends came to 15 bases. In DNA form, the CDR3 reads TGTGCCAGCAGTCGACAGGACTCCTCCCAGCCCCAGCATTTT. Protein sequence: CASSRQDSSQPQHF.

For this clonotype: A much bigger clone sits one base away, suggesting this may be a read error. The chain couples TRBV7-2 to TRBJ1-5, with a weak D call TRBD1 (5 bases). This CDR3 spans 18 amino acids. Germline lookup yields CDR1 SGHTA and CDR2 FQGNSA. V lost 9 bases and J lost 5, with 29 bases in between. The CDR3 coding sequence is TGTGCCAGTAACCTTCCCACCCCGAGACAGAGACATCATCAGCCCCAGCATTTT. Translating it yields CASNLPTPRQRHHQPQHF.

This clonotype was seen only a few times. The chain joins TRBV20-1 to TRBJ2-2; 9 bases agree with TRBD2. The CDR3 is 16 amino acids. Trimming took 4 bases from V and 0 from J; bases not matched to a gene: 6. Germline lookup yields CDR1 DFQATT and CDR2 SNEGSKA (reference sequence). The CDR3 is CSAMGGRASNTGELFF. The CDR3 region has the DNA TGCAGTGCTATGGGCGGGAGGGCCTCGAACACCGGGGAGCTGTTTTTT.

The sample holds a few counts of this clonotype. The chain's CDR3 is CASSQDADRVRDTEAFF. The CDR3 nucleotides read TGTGCCAGCAGCCAAGATGCGGACAGGGTGAGGGACACTGAAGCTTTCTTT. The chain employs TRBV4-2 and TRBJ1-1, with 8 bases fitting TRBD1. The ends lost 0 bases at V and 3 bases at J; junction bases unmatched: 9. Germline CDR1 is LGHNA and CDR2 is YNFKEQ. This CDR3 is 17 amino acids long.

This clonotype was picked up many times. This chain connects TRBV28 to TRBJ2-5; TRBD1 agrees at 9 bases. The CDR3 sequence is 15 residues long. Germline V CDR1 and CDR2: MDHEN, SYDVKM. The V gene end was trimmed by 1 base and the J gene end by 2 bases; junction bases not matched to a gene: 2. The CDR3 sequence is CASSLLTGGQETQYF. In DNA, the CDR3 is TGTGCCAGCAGTTTATTGACAGGGGGGCAAGAGACCCAGTACTTC.

In this sample, this clonotype turned up many times. This chain joins TRBV7-9 and TRBJ2-1, with D perhaps TRBD2 (6 bases). The CDR3 consists of 16 residues. Germline V CDR1 and CDR2: SEHNR, FQNEAQ (reference sequence). Trimming pared 5 bases from V and 3 bases from J, leaving 17 bases between. The CDR3 nucleotides are TGTGCCAGCAGCCCCCACGAAGGAGGGCGCTACAATGAGCAGTTCTTC. Translated: CASSPHEGGRYNEQFF.

Many counts were recorded for this clonotype. V and J are TRBV28 and TRBJ1-5, with D uncertain. Germline CDR1 and CDR2: MDHEN and SYDVKM. This CDR3 is 12 amino acids long. V gave up 5 bases and J gave up 5 bases, with 7 bases separating them. Here the CDR3 reads CASSPTYQPQHF. The CDR3, as DNA: TGTGCCAGCAGTCCCACGTATCAGCCCCAGCATTTT.

This rearrangement joins TRBV6-1 to TRBJ2-2; no firm D call. The V gene lost 5 bases and the J gene lost 6 bases, with 13 bases spanning the gap. This CDR3 has 14 amino acids. From germline, CDR1 is MNHNS and CDR2 SASEGT. Here the CDR3 DNA reads TGTGCCAGCAGTAGAGATTGGGTGGCCGGGGAGCTGTTTTTT. It codes for CASSRDWVAGELFF.

This clonotype was observed a few times. The chain uses TRBV24-1 and TRBJ2-1; D is possibly TRBD2 (6 bases). Germline V gene data show CDR1 as KGHDR and CDR2 as SFDVKD. Trimming stripped 5 bases from V and 7 bases from J, with 17 bases between. This CDR3 contains 15 residues. The CDR3 loop is CATSGQGGVRNEQFF. In nucleotides, the CDR3 is TGTGCCACCAGTGGTCAAGGAGGGGTAAGGAATGAGCAGTTCTTC.

This clonotype was counted many times. The rearrangement uses TRBV12-3 or TRBV12-4 and TRBJ1-2; a weak D match, TRBD1 (5 bases). The CDR3 has 14 residues. The ends were cut back, 7 bases at V and 5 bases at J, with 17 bases in the middle. CDR3 DNA sequence: TGTGCCAGCACCCCGAGGGGAGTAGGGTATGGCTACACCTTC. Its protein product is CASTPRGVGYGYTF.

Details on this clonotype: A much larger clone lies a single base off, so this may be a read error. The chain uses TRBV24-1 and TRBJ1-2; D unclear. Trimming stripped 2 bases from V and 8 bases from J, with 14 bases between. The germline V gene encodes CDR1 KGHDR and CDR2 SFDVKD. The CDR3 is made up of 14 amino acids. The CDR3 loop reads CATSDSQLGAGYTF. In DNA form, the CDR3 reads TGTGCCACCAGTGATTCCCAACTGGGCGCGGGCTACACCTTC.

This clonotype was detected ten times or more. The chain recombines TRBV20-1 with TRBJ2-5; 7 bases fit TRBD1. Germline CDR1 is DFQATT and CDR2 is SNEGSKA (reference sequence). The CDR3 contains 14 residues. V was pared by 6 bases and J by 3 bases, with 10 bases of the junction left unmatched. CDR3 region: CSATTGAWEETQYF. The CDR3 DNA reads as TGCAGTGCCACAACAGGGGCGTGGGAAGAGACCCAGTACTTC.

This clonotype has a handful of counts. The chain recombines TRBV27 with TRBJ2-1, with D possibly TRBD1 on 6 matching bases. V was clipped by 5 bases and J by 5 bases, with 13 bases between them. This CDR3 has 14 amino acids. CDR1 and CDR2 from the germline V gene are MNHEY and SMNVEV (reference sequence). The chain's CDR3 is CASSPGQVNNEQFF. In DNA form, the CDR3 reads TGTGCCAGCAGTCCGGGACAAGTCAACAATGAGCAGTTCTTC.

The V gene is TRBV12-3 or TRBV12-4, the J gene TRBJ2-3, with 13 bases matching TRBD2. CDR3 length equals 17 residues. V gave up 8 bases and J gave up 0 bases; unmatched junction bases: 8. CDR3 in amino acids: CASGSGTSGISTDTQYF. The CDR3 coding sequence is TGTGCCAGCGGATCCGGGACTAGCGGGATTAGCACAGATACGCAGTATTTT.

This rearrangement joins TRBV7-2 to TRBJ2-7; possible D gene TRBD1, 6 bases. V lost 5 bases to trimming and J lost 1 base, with 15 bases between them. The CDR3 loop spans 15 amino acids. CDR1 and CDR2 from the germline V gene are SGHTA and FQGNSA. The DNA of the CDR3 is TGTGCCAGCAGCACCCGGACAGCGTTATCCTACGAGCAGTACTTC. Protein sequence: CASSTRTALSYEQYF.

In this sample, this clonotype turned up a few times. This sequence joins TRBV7-9 and TRBJ2-4, with TRBD1 matching 9 bases. Germline trimming cut 5 bases from V and 6 bases from J; bases unmatched to any gene: 5. From germline, CDR1 is SEHNR and CDR2 FQNEAQ (reference sequence). This CDR3 is built from 14 residues. CDR3 sequence reads: CASSPRTGVNIQYF. The CDR3 DNA follows: TGTGCCAGCAGCCCGAGGACAGGGGTAAACATTCAGTACTTC.

Many counts were recorded for this clonotype. The gene calls are TRBV7-8 and TRBJ1-2, with 7 bases aligning to TRBD1. CDR1 and CDR2 (germline): SGHVS, FQNEAQ. J lost 2 bases, V lost 5 bases, and 8 bases had no gene match. The CDR3 spans 15 residues. This chain's CDR3 is CASSPDRVRNYGYTF. Here the CDR3 DNA reads TGTGCCAGCAGCCCCGACAGGGTCCGCAACTATGGCTACACCTTC.